Shown below are 23 T cell receptor beta chains from a single sample sequenced in a study of blood T cells in healthy people across ages. A sample-barcoded 5' primer and a J-beta primer mix were used in a second PCR of about 7 to 12 cycles. In TCRdb, the 5' RACE reads were re-called with MiXCR into one record per CDR3 protein. This table holds 800,000 or so distinct CDR3 sequences, roughly 25% found once. These data were also filed under a second study, of T cells of mothers and their children.

The sequenced sample was blood. The receptors derive from a boy younger than 18 in good health.

The chain joins TRBV6-1 to TRBJ2-5; 11 positions match TRBD2. Germline V gene lookup returns CDR1 MNHNS and CDR2 SASEGT. The CDR3 length is 16 residues. The V segment lost 5 bases and the J segment 9 bases; nucleotides outside the gene matches: 14. CDR3 sequence: CASSQGTSGKGQAQYF. In nucleotides, the CDR3 is TGTGCCAGCAGTCAGGGGACTAGCGGCAAGGGGCAGGCCCAGTACTTC.

The chain uses TRBV20-1 and TRBJ1-2; no clear D. The CDR3 covers 12 residues. Trimming pared 5 bases from V and 4 bases from J, leaving 11 bases between. CDR1 is DFQATT and CDR2 is SNEGSKA in the germline V gene (reference sequence). CDR3 DNA sequence: TGCAGTGCTCCAGGACCCCTCTATGGCTACACCTTC. Its translation is CSAPGPLYGYTF.

V gene TRBV29-1 combines with J gene TRBJ1-1; 7 bases are shared with TRBD1. The CDR3 is 14 amino acids. Germline V gene lookup returns CDR1 SQVTM and CDR2 ANQGSEA. V was pared by 8 bases and J by 1 base, with 10 bases of the junction left unmatched. The CDR3 DNA reads TGCAGCCCGGGACAGCCTATCTCGAACACTGAAGCTTTCTTT. Its translation is CSPGQPISNTEAFF.

The rearrangement joins TRBV7-6 to TRBJ2-3; 10 bases map to TRBD2. Germline loops: CDR1 SGHVS, CDR2 FNYEAQ. V shed 5 bases, J shed 3 bases, and the junction held 11 bases outside the gene matches. This CDR3 spans 17 amino acids. This chain's CDR3 is CASSLMSGGAQTDTQYF. The CDR3 nucleotides read TGTGCCAGCAGCCTTATGAGCGGGGGGGCCCAAACAGATACGCAGTATTTT.

This clonotype rates as large. The chain combines TRBV7-3 with TRBJ2-5, with D unresolved. Germline CDR1 SGHTA, CDR2 FQGTGA. This CDR3 has 13 residues. Trimming stripped 1 base from V and 3 bases from J, with 6 bases between. The CDR3 reads CASSLSTEETQYF. CDR3 sequence (DNA): TGTGCCAGCAGCTTAAGTACCGAAGAGACCCAGTACTTC.

With respect to this clonotype: One junction end disagrees with the germline gene, perhaps due to a read error. The V gene is TRBV20-1, the J gene TRBJ1-6, with D tentatively TRBD1 (6 bases). The germline gives CDR1 DFQATT, CDR2 SNEGSKA (reference sequence). CDR3 length equals 17 residues. Written as DNA, the CDR3 is TGTAGTGCTAGGAACAGGGATGACGTCTCCTATAATTCACCCCTCCACTTT. Amino acid sequence: CSARNRDDVSYNSPLHF.

This clonotype was observed a few times. V is TRBV4-2 and J is TRBJ2-2, with 8 nucleotides matching TRBD2. Germline V gives CDR1 LGHNA, CDR2 YNFKEQ. The CDR3 totals 16 residues. After removal of 1 base from V and 1 base from J, the junction contained 2 bases not matched to a gene. CDR3 DNA sequence: TGTGCCAGCAGCCAAGGTCTAGCGGGGAACACCGGGGAGCTGTTTTTT. Its protein product is CASSQGLAGNTGELFF.

V and J are TRBV20-1 and TRBJ2-7; either TRBD1 or TRBD2 may supply D (5 bases each). Germline V gene lookup returns CDR1 DFQATT and CDR2 SNEGSKA (reference sequence). Trimming took off 0 bases at V and 2 bases at J, with 11 bases between the two ends. The length of the CDR3 is 14 residues. The CDR3 DNA follows: TGCAGTGCTAGAGAAAGTGGGGGACCCTACGAGCAGTACTTC. It is translated as CSARESGGPYEQYF.

This clonotype was seen more than once but under ten times. V usage is TRBV12-3 or TRBV12-4 and J usage is TRBJ2-5; tentatively, D is TRBD2 (6 bases). This CDR3 is built from 15 residues. Trimming took 2 bases from V and 4 from J, leaving 14 bases between them. CDR3 nucleotides: TGTGCCAGCAGTTTACCTACCGGGAGTGGAGAGACCCAGTACTTC. Its translation: CASSLPTGSGETQYF.

There are a few counts of this clonotype. The CDR3 bases are TGCGCCAGCAGCCAGGATGGACTTTGGACCCCTGAAGCTTTCTTT. Residues: CASSQDGLWTPEAFF. The J gene is TRBJ1-1, the V gene TRBV4-1; no definite D call. With 3 bases removed from V and 6 bases from J, the gap between germline ends came to 17 bases. Germline V gene lookup returns CDR1 MGHRA and CDR2 YSYEKL. The CDR3 sequence is 15 residues long.

The chain combines TRBV24-1 with TRBJ2-5; perhaps TRBD2 as D (6 bases). The V end was cut by 5 bases, the J end by 2 bases, with 11 bases between. Germline CDR1 and CDR2: KGHDR and SFDVKD. This CDR3 contains 14 residues. The CDR3 is CATSGRGSQETQYF. CDR3 DNA sequence: TGTGCCACCAGTGGGCGGGGATCACAAGAGACCCAGTACTTC.

A few counts support this clonotype. V usage is TRBV7-9 and J usage is TRBJ1-6; 7 bases fit TRBD1. The germline V gene has CDR1 SEHNR and CDR2 FQNEAQ (reference sequence). The CDR3 consists of 16 residues. Losses at the gene ends were 5 bases for V and 6 bases for J; bases not matched to a gene: 10. The CDR3 bases are TGTGCCAGCAGCGTATACAGGGGATGGGGTAATTCACCCCTCCACTTT. Its translation is CASSVYRGWGNSPLHF.

The rearrangement links TRBV7-9 to TRBJ2-5, with a weak D call TRBD1 (5 bases). The CDR3 totals 14 residues. The germline CDR1 and CDR2 sequences are SEHNR and FQNEAQ (reference sequence). The V end lost 4 bases, the J end lost 5 bases, and 14 bases lay between the germline ends. The CDR3 DNA follows: TGTGCCAGCAGCTACGACAGTTCTGTGGAGACCCAGTACTTC. The encoded protein is CASSYDSSVETQYF.

This rearrangement joins TRBV2 to TRBJ2-2; D may be TRBD2 (5 bases). Germline loops: CDR1 SNHLY, CDR2 FYNNEI. CDR3 size: 13 residues. V was clipped by 6 bases and J by 7 bases, with 12 bases between them. DNA of the CDR3: TGTGCCAGCAGGGCGGGCCCTGGCGGGGAGCTGTTTTTT. Translating it yields CASRAGPGGELFF.

The chain has TRBV14 and TRBJ2-5; 7 nucleotides match TRBD1. The DNA end is a closer match to TRBJ2-1, so the J assignment may be wrong. Germline CDR1 reads SGHDN; CDR2 reads FVKESK. The CDR3 totals 15 residues. CDR3 nucleotides: TGTGCCAGCAGCTCTCGACACAGGGGCCCGGGAGAGCAGTTCTTC. The encoded protein is CASSSRHRGPGEQFF.

This clonotype appeared a few times. One end of the junction is discordant with germline, which a read error may explain. V gene TRBV4-2 combines with J gene TRBJ2-3; D is unresolved. This CDR3 spans 13 amino acids. Germline lookup yields CDR1 LGHNA and CDR2 YNFKEQ. Here the CDR3 reads CAGSQDEADTQYF. As DNA, the CDR3 is TGTGCCGGCAGCCAAGATGAGGCAGATACGCAGTATTTT.

This chain connects TRBV7-3 to TRBJ2-4; D perhaps matches TRBD1 (5 bases). V was shortened by 5 bases and J by 0 bases, with 11 bases between the two germline ends. Germline V gives CDR1 SGHTA, CDR2 FQGTGA. The CDR3 contains 15 residues. The CDR3 DNA sequence: TGTGCCAGCAGCCCAAGACAGCTAGCCAAAAACATTCAGTACTTC. Translated: CASSPRQLAKNIQYF.

V usage is TRBV2 and J usage is TRBJ2-2, with D uncertain. Germline values: CDR1 SNHLY, CDR2 FYNNEI. V gave up 4 bases and J gave up 6 bases, with 12 bases separating them. This CDR3 region has 14 residues. CDR3 sequence reads: CASSVVGSSGELFF. The CDR3 DNA follows: TGTGCCAGCAGTGTTGTAGGGTCATCCGGGGAGCTGTTTTTT.

The chain is built from TRBV5-1 and TRBJ2-1; D is unclear. From germline, CDR1 is SGHRS and CDR2 YFSETQ. V was cut by 5 bases and J by 1 base, with 10 bases left in between. The CDR3 consists of 14 residues. The CDR3 loop is CASRTGLSYNEQFF. Written as DNA, the CDR3 is TGCGCCAGCAGGACGGGTTTATCCTACAATGAGCAGTTCTTC.

This chain uses TRBV3-1 with TRBJ2-1; D call uncertain. V lost 0 bases, J lost 0 bases, and 9 bases lay in between. The CDR3 sequence is 16 residues long. The germline V gene has CDR1 LGHDT and CDR2 YNNKEL (reference sequence). The CDR3 sequence is CASSQEGGNSYNEQFF. As DNA, the CDR3 is TGTGCCAGCAGCCAAGAGGGCGGAAACTCCTACAATGAGCAGTTCTTC.

The chain links TRBV10-3 to TRBJ2-7; D may be TRBD1 (7 bases). V lost 8 bases, J lost 1 base, and 15 bases lay in between. This CDR3 has 14 residues. CDR1 and CDR2 (germline): ENHRY, SYGVKD. The CDR3 bases are TGTGCCATCGGAGGGACAGAGGCTTCCTACGAGCAGTACTTC. Encoded protein: CAIGGTEASYEQYF.

A few counts support this clonotype. This rearrangement joins TRBV28 to TRBJ1-1; 7 bases line up with TRBD1. Trimming cost V 0 bases and J 8 bases; bases outside gene matches: 0. This CDR3 contains 12 residues. CDR1 MDHEN and CDR2 SYDVKM come from the germline V gene. CDR3 sequence (DNA): TGTGCCAGCAGTTTATGGACAGGGGAAGCTTTCTTT. This encodes CASSLWTGEAFF. Filled out from reference TRBV28 and TRBJ1-1, the complete variable domain reads DVKVTQSSRYLVKRTGEKVFLECVQDMDHENMFWYRQDPGLGLRLIYFSYDVKMKEKGDIPEGYSVSREKKERFSLILESASTNQTSMYLCASSLWTGEAFFGQGTRLTVV.

CDR3 DNA sequence: TGTGCCAGCAAGGAGGGGGCAGATAAACTGTTTTTT. It yields the protein CASKEGADKLFF. J is TRBJ1-4 and V is TRBV7-9; the match to TRBD1 covers 7 bases. Per the germline V gene, CDR1 is SEHNR and CDR2 is FQNEAQ (reference sequence). The CDR3 is 12 residues long. With V trimmed by 7 bases and J by 11 bases, 7 bases remained unmatched.